Listed below are T cell receptor beta chains from one sample, sequenced in a study of regulatory T cells in long-lasting Graves disease. TCRdb analysed the multiplex PCR reads with MiXCR anew, one entry per CDR3 protein. The sample records roughly 500,000 distinct CDR3 sequences, approximately 15% being singletons. This sample was shared with a second study, whose subject was T cells in Graves' hyperthyroidism and ophthalmopathy.

Sequences were derived from peripheral blood mononuclear cells (PBMCs), sampled at new diagnosis, from a patient treated with antithyroid drugs. These receptors were obtained from a man aged 25-40 years with Graves disease. CDR3s include the opening cysteine and the closing phenylalanine or tryptophan. The D gene is left open where the match is weak. Only part of the rows carry a size: once, few, many, or a class if the clone is expanded.

d_gene	v_gene	abundance	j_gene	CDR3aa	CDR3nt
-	TRBV2	-	TRBJ1-2	CASSEGGWYGYTF	TGTGCCAGCAGTGAGGGGGGGTGGTATGGCTACACCTTC
-	TRBV6-4	-	TRBJ1-1	CASSRTLLNTEAFF	TGTGCCAGCAGTCGGACACTTCTGAACACTGAAGCTTTCTTT
TRBD2	TRBV18	few	TRBJ2-1	CASTPGLATSNEQFF	TGTGCCAGCACTCCGGGACTAGCAACTTCCAATGAGCAGTTCTTC
-	TRBV20-1	-	TRBJ2-1	CSAGIPHSNEQFF	TGCAGTGCTGGAATTCCGCATTCCAATGAGCAGTTCTTC
-	TRBV20-1	many	TRBJ2-2	CSARDPPGELFF	TGCAGTGCTAGAGATCCCCCCGGGGAGCTGTTTTTT
TRBD1	TRBV7-9	-	TRBJ1-5	CASSRGTEPAEWSNQPQHF	TGTGCCAGCAGCAGAGGGACAGAGCCGGCCGAGTGGAGCAATCAGCCCCAGCATTTT
-	TRBV12-3/TRBV12-4	many	TRBJ2-5	CASSPRAGWGETQYF	TGTGCCAGCAGTCCCCGTGCGGGTTGGGGAGAGACCCAGTACTTC
-	TRBV12-3/TRBV12-4	many	TRBJ2-5	CASSSLAEGTQYF	TGTGCCAGCAGTTCCCTGGCCGAGGGGACCCAGTACTTC
-	TRBV6-1	many	TRBJ1-5	CASSGGGRQPQHF	TGTGCCAGCAGTGGGGGGGGTCGTCAGCCCCAGCATTTT
-	TRBV20-1	-	TRBJ2-1	CSAFSGEGSSYNEQFF	TGCAGCGCTTTTTCAGGAGAAGGGAGCTCCTACAATGAGCAGTTCTTC
TRBD1	TRBV6-1	-	TRBJ2-5	CAIRGAGTGVQETQYF	TGTGCCATTCGGGGGGCCGGGACAGGGGTCCAAGAGACCCAGTACTTC
TRBD2	TRBV11-2	-	TRBJ2-7	CASSCSGSGYEQYF	TGCGCCAGCAGCTGTAGCGGGAGTGGGTACGAGCAGTACTTC
-	TRBV29-1	few	TRBJ2-3	CSVRVSTDTQYF	TGCAGCGTCCGGGTTAGCACAGATACGCAGTATTTT
-	TRBV5-4	many	TRBJ2-5	CASSSPGRPQETQYF	TGTGCCAGCAGCTCCCCCGGACGCCCACAAGAGACCCAGTACTTC
-	TRBV20-1	few	TRBJ2-6	CSARGVFTGANVLTF	TGCAGTGCTAGGGGGGTGTTTACTGGGGCCAACGTCCTGACTTTC
-	TRBV3-1	many	TRBJ1-5	CASSPAGSMNQPQHF	TGTGCCAGCAGCCCGGCAGGGAGTATGAATCAGCCCCAGCATTTT
-	TRBV6-1	many	TRBJ2-3	CASSELRASADTQYF	TGTGCCAGCAGTGAGCTTCGAGCCTCGGCAGATACGCAGTATTTT
TRBD1	TRBV5-1	many	TRBJ2-1	CASSPGTVYNEQFF	TGTGCCAGCAGCCCCGGGACAGTCTACAATGAGCAGTTCTTC
-	TRBV19	-	TRBJ2-2	CASTWAVNTGELFF	TGTGCCAGTACATGGGCGGTAAACACCGGGGAGCTGTTTTTT
TRBD2	TRBV7-9	-	TRBJ2-1	CASSSKTSPGNEQFF	TGTGCCAGCAGCTCCAAGACTAGCCCTGGCAATGAGCAGTTCTTC
TRBD2	TRBV10-3	many	TRBJ2-7	CAISGLAGAYEQYF	TGTGCCATCAGTGGTCTAGCGGGTGCCTACGAGCAGTACTTC
-	TRBV12-3/TRBV12-4	few	TRBJ2-3	CASSLGPLEDTQYF	TGTGCCAGCAGTTTAGGGCCCCTAGAAGATACGCAGTATTTT
-	TRBV20-1	few	TRBJ2-1	CSAPDQGSYNEQFF	TGCAGTGCTCCCGATCAGGGCTCCTACAATGAGCAGTTCTTC
-	TRBV29-1	few	TRBJ1-5	CSVDFNRNQPQHF	TGCAGCGTTGATTTCAATCGCAATCAGCCCCAGCATTTT
TRBD1	TRBV12-3/TRBV12-4	many	TRBJ2-1	CASSLEGAPWSSNEQFF	TGTGCCAGCAGTTTAGAGGGGGCCCCCTGGAGTTCCAATGAGCAGTTCTTC
-	TRBV3-1	many	TRBJ2-7	CASSQDVGGTYEQYF	TGTGCCAGCAGCCAAGACGTGGGGGGTACCTACGAGCAGTACTTC
TRBD1	TRBV28	-	TRBJ2-7	CASSLAGTGPCEQYF	TGTGCCAGCAGTTTAGCCGGGACAGGGCCCTGCGAGCAGTACTTC
TRBD2	TRBV2	many	TRBJ2-3	CASRPPQGLAGVASTDTQYF	TGTGCCAGCAGGCCCCCACAGGGACTAGCGGGAGTTGCCTCCACAGATACGCAGTATTTT
TRBD1	TRBV3-1	-	TRBJ1-4	CASSPLPRTGGATNEKLFF	TGTGCCAGCAGCCCCCTACCCCGGACAGGTGGGGCAACTAATGAAAAACTGTTTTTT
TRBD1	TRBV9	many	TRBJ1-1	CASSVVARTGLKNTEAFF	TGTGCCAGCAGCGTAGTTGCGAGGACAGGTCTTAAGAACACTGAAGCTTTCTTT
TRBD2	TRBV6-2/TRBV6-3	many	TRBJ2-5	CASSYWKAGEETQYF	TGTGCCAGCAGTTACTGGAAGGCGGGGGAAGAGACCCAGTACTTC
-	TRBV11-2	many	TRBJ2-1	CASSPRRASYNEQFF	TGTGCCAGCAGCCCCAGAAGGGCCTCGTACAATGAGCAGTTCTTC
-	TRBV7-2	many	TRBJ2-3	CASSTLARGNTDTQYF	TGTGCCAGCAGCACCCTAGCAAGGGGAAACACAGATACGCAGTATTTT
-	TRBV19	-	TRBJ2-5	CASSPRQAVETQYF	TGTGCCAGTAGTCCCCGACAGGCGGTTGAGACCCAGTACTTC
-	TRBV20-1	-	TRBJ1-2	CSASYVSGGYTF	TGCAGTGCTAGCTATGTTTCGGGTGGCTACACCTTC
TRBD2	TRBV27	once	TRBJ2-7	CASSPLAGVVFEQYF	TGTGCCAGCAGCCCGCTAGCGGGAGTTGTATTTGAGCAGTACTTC
-	TRBV5-1	many	TRBJ1-5	CASSPGADNQPQHF	TGCGCCAGCAGTCCAGGGGCGGACAATCAGCCCCAGCATTTT
-	TRBV15	once	TRBJ2-7	CATSRGTDNYEQYF	TGTGCCACCAGCAGAGGGACAGACAACTACGAGCAGTACTTC
-	TRBV20-1	few	TRBJ2-2	CSAHRDGRMGELFF	TGCAGTGCCCACCGGGACGGCAGAATGGGGGAGCTGTTTTTT
TRBD2	TRBV7-2	-	TRBJ2-1	CASSSIPGLTYNEQFF	TGTGCCAGCAGCTCGATCCCGGGACTAACATACAATGAGCAGTTCTTC
-	TRBV7-2	many	TRBJ2-7	CASSLPQGEQYF	TGTGCCAGCAGCTTACCTCAGGGAGAGCAGTACTTC
TRBD2	TRBV13	few	TRBJ2-7	CASSMGLAGGPGGYEQYF	TGTGCCAGCAGCATGGGACTAGCGGGAGGGCCCGGCGGCTACGAGCAGTACTTC
-	TRBV12-3/TRBV12-4	many	TRBJ1-1	CASIYRVNTEAFF	TGTGCCAGCATCTACAGGGTGAACACTGAAGCTTTCTTT
TRBD2	TRBV7-2	few	TRBJ2-2	CASSLELAGGTGELFF	TGTGCCAGCAGCTTAGAACTAGCGGGAGGAACCGGGGAGCTGTTTTTT
-	TRBV9	few	TRBJ2-3	CASSVADLSTDTQYF	TGTGCCAGCAGCGTAGCAGACCTCAGCACAGATACGCAGTATTTT
-	TRBV3-1	many	TRBJ2-3	CASSQVEEDTQYF	TGTGCCAGCAGCCAAGTAGAAGAAGATACGCAGTATTTT
TRBD2	TRBV7-6	once	TRBJ2-1	CASSLGPLVSSGRWGNEQFF	TGTGCCAGCAGCTTAGGTCCTTTGGTGTCTAGCGGGAGATGGGGGAATGAGCAGTTCTTC
TRBD2	TRBV2	many	TRBJ2-7	CASRKLAGERYEQYF	TGTGCCAGCAGGAAACTAGCGGGAGAAAGGTACGAGCAGTACTTC
TRBD2	TRBV28	many	TRBJ2-1	CASIEASGSYNEQFF	TGTGCCAGCATCGAGGCTAGCGGGAGTTACAATGAGCAGTTCTTC
-	TRBV4-1	few	TRBJ1-2	CASTRGEGTYGYTF	TGCGCCAGCACCCGAGGGGAGGGCACCTATGGCTACACCTTC
TRBD1	TRBV6-1	many	TRBJ1-5	CASSDETGVTNQPQHF	TGTGCCAGCAGTGATGAGACAGGGGTGACCAATCAGCCCCAGCATTTT
-	TRBV20-1	many	TRBJ2-5	CSASQLHF	TGCAGTGCTAGCCAATTGCACTTC
-	TRBV7-9	many	TRBJ2-7	CASSGGASPVQYF	TGTGCCAGCAGCGGGGGCGCCTCCCCAGTGCAGTACTTC
-	TRBV5-1	-	TRBJ2-7	CASSLDRPGYEQYF	TGCGCCAGCAGCTTGGACCGACCTGGCTACGAGCAGTACTTC